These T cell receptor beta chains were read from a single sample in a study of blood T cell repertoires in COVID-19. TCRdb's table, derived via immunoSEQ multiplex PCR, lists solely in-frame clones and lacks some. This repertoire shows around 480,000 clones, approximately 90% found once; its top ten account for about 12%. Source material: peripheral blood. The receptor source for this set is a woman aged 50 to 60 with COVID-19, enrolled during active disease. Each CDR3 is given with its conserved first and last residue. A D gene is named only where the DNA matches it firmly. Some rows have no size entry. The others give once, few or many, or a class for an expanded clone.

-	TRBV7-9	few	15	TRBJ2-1	TGTGCCAGCAGCCCTAACAGGGTACAGTTGGATGAGCAGTTCTTC	CASSPNRVQLDEQFF
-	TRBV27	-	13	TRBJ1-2	TGTGCCAGCAGTTTAGGGCCTTACTATGGCTACACCTTC	CASSLGPYYGYTF
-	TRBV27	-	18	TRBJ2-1	TGTGCCAGCAGTTCCCTCCGGAAACTGGGGCAGGCCGAGGATGAGCAGTTCTTC	CASSSLRKLGQAEDEQFF
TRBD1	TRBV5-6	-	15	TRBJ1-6	TGTGCCAGCAGCTCTCGACAGGGGGCAAATTCACCCCTCCACTTT	CASSSRQGANSPLHF
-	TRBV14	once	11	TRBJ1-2	TGTGCCAGCAGCCAAGAACACAGGCCTTTCTTC	CASSQEHRPFF
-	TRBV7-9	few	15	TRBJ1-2	TGTGCCAGCAGCTCACCGGGACACCTTGCGCGTGGCTACACCTTC	CASSSPGHLARGYTF
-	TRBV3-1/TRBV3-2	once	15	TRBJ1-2	TGTGCCAGCAGCCAACAAATAACAGGATTCTATGGCTACACCTTC	CASSQQITGFYGYTF
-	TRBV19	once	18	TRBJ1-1	TGTGCCAGTAGTCAAGCAACCTTGGGGCAGGGTAGGAACACTGAAGCTTTCTTT	CASSQATLGQGRNTEAFF
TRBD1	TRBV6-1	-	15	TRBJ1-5	TGTGCCAGCAGTGAGACAGGGGTTAGCAATCAGCCCCAGCATTTT	CASSETGVSNQPQHF
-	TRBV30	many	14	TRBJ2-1	TGTGCCTGGACTGGCGGAAGCTCCTACAATGAGCAGTTCTTC	CAWTGGSSYNEQFF
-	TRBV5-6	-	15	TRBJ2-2	TGTGCCAGCAGCTTGGGGACAGGGAGGGCCGGGGAGCTGTTTTTT	CASSLGTGRAGELFF
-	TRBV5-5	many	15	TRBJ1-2	TGTGCCAGCAGCTTGGACTGGGGCCTTAACTATGGCTACACCTTC	CASSLDWGLNYGYTF
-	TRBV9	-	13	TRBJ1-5	TGTGCCAGCAGTCAGGGTGGCAATCAGCCCCAGCATTTT	CASSQGGNQPQHF
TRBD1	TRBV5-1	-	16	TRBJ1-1	TGCGCCAGCAGCTCCCGAAGACAGGGGGTGAACACTGAAGCTTTCTTT	CASSSRRQGVNTEAFF
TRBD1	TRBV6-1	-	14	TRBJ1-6	TGTGCCTCCCGTGGGGGACAGAATAATTCACCCCTCCACTTT	CASRGGQNNSPLHF
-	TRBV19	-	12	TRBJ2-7	TGTGCCAGTAAAGGACAGACCTACGAGCAGTACTTC	CASKGQTYEQYF
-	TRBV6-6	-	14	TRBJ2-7	TGTGCCAGCATAGGGGTCCCAGCTTTCTACGAGCAGTACTTC	CASIGVPAFYEQYF
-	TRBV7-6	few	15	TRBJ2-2	TGTGCCAGCAGCCAATCGACAGGGAACACCGGGGAGCTGTTTTTT	CASSQSTGNTGELFF
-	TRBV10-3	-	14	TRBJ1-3	TGTGCCATCCAACAGGGTTTTTCTGGAAACACCATATATTTT	CAIQQGFSGNTIYF
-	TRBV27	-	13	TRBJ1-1	TGTGCCAGCAGTTTCGGGGAAAACACTGAAGCTTTCTTT	CASSFGENTEAFF
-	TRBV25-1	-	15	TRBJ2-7	TGTGCCAGCAGTGGACTAAAAGGGCCGGCCTCGGAACAGTACTTC	CASSGLKGPASEQYF
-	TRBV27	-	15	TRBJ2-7	TGTGCCAGCAGTCCCGAGTGGAGCAGGGGCTACGAGCAGTACTTC	CASSPEWSRGYEQYF
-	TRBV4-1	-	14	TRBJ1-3	TGCGCCAGCAGCCAAGGACAGCGTGGAAACACCATATATTTT	CASSQGQRGNTIYF
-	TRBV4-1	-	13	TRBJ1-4	TGCGCCAGCAGCCAGCCGAACAGGGAAAAACTGTTTTTT	CASSQPNREKLFF
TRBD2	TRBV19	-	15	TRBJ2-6	TGTGCCAGTAGTTTGGGAGGGGATGGGGCCAACGTCCTGACTTTC	CASSLGGDGANVLTF
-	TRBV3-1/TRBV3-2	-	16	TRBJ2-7	TGTGCCAGCAGCCAAGATTACAGGGCCGCTTTCGACGAGCAGTACTTC	CASSQDYRAAFDEQYF
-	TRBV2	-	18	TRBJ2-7	TGTGCCAGCACCCCATGGCTAAGACAGACACGAGCAGGCCTGAGACAGTACTTC	CASTPWLRQTRAGLRQYF
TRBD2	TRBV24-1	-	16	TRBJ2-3	TGTGCCACCAGTGACCGAACGGGGGGGAGCACAGATACGCAGTATTTT	CATSDRTGGSTDTQYF
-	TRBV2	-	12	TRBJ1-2	TGTGCCAGCAGAGTGGGCCAATCTGGCTACACCTTC	CASRVGQSGYTF
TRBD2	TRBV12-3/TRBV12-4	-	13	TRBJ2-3	TGTGCCAGCGGGGGGGACGGGCCAGATACGCAGTATTTT	CASGGDGPDTQYF
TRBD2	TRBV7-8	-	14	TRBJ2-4	TGTGCCAGCAGTTTGACTAGCGTCTTAAACATTCAGTACTTC	CASSLTSVLNIQYF
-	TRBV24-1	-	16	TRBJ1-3	TGTGCCACCAGTGACGGTGGCAGCGCCTTTGGAAACACCATATATTTT	CATSDGGSAFGNTIYF
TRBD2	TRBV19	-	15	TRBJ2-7	TGTGCCAGTAGTAACAGCGGGGGCGCGCTTTACGAGCAGTACTTC	CASSNSGGALYEQYF
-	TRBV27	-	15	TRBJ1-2	TGTGCCAGCCGGGGGATTGGAGACAGCTCCTATGGCTACACCTTC	CASRGIGDSSYGYTF
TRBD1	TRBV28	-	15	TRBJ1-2	TGTGCCAGCAATTTGACAGGGAGGAGACGAAGCGGCTACACCTTC	CASNLTGRRRSGYTF
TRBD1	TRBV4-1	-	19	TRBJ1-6	TGCGCCAGCAGCCAAGGCTACAGGGGGCTGAACTCCTATAATTCACCCCTCCACTTT	CASSQGYRGLNSYNSPLHF
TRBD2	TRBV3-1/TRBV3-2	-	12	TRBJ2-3	TGTGCCAGCAGCCAAGGACTAGCGGCGCAGTATTTT	CASSQGLAAQYF
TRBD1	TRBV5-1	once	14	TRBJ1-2	TGCGCCAGCAGCTCGCAGGGGGCTAACTATGGCTACACCTTC	CASSSQGANYGYTF
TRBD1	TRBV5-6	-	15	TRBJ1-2	TGTGCCAGCAGCACAAAGGGGGCAGGGGGGATAGGCTACACCTTC	CASSTKGAGGIGYTF
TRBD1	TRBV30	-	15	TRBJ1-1	TGTGCCTGGAAAGGGGACAGGGGTCAGAACACTGAAGCTTTCTTT	CAWKGDRGQNTEAFF
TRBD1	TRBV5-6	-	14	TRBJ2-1	TGTGCCAGCAGCCCGACAGGGGGATACAATGAGCAGTTCTTC	CASSPTGGYNEQFF
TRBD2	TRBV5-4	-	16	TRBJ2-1	TGTGCCAGCAGCTTATATCCAGCGGGGGCTTACAATGAGCAGTTCTTC	CASSLYPAGAYNEQFF
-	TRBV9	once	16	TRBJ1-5	TGTGCCAGCAGCGTATCAGGTCAGCCCGAAGAGCAGCCCCAGCATTTT	CASSVSGQPEEQPQHF
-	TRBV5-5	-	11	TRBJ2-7	TGTGCCAGCAGCTTGGGCGGTATGGAGTACTTC	CASSLGGMEYF
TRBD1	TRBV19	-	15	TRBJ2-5	TGTGCCAGTAGTAGAACCGGGACAGTCCAAGAGACCCAGTACTTC	CASSRTGTVQETQYF
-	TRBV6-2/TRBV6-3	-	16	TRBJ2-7	TGTGCCAGCAGTTATAGATTAGGGGGTAGGTCCTACGAGCAGTACTTC	CASSYRLGGRSYEQYF
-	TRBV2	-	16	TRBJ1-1	TGTGCCAGCAGTTCGCCCTTCCGTGGGAGGGCCACTGAAGCTTTCTTT	CASSSPFRGRATEAFF
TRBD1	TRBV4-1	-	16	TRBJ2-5	TGCGCCAGCAGCCAGTCGATGACGGACAGGAGGGAGACCCAGTACTTC	CASSQSMTDRRETQYF
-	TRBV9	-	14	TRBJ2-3	TGTGCCAGCAGCGTAGCTACGTACACAGATACGCAGTATTTT	CASSVATYTDTQYF
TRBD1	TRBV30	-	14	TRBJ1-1	TGTGCCTGGAGTGCGGGACAGGGTAACACTGAAGCTTTCTTT	CAWSAGQGNTEAFF
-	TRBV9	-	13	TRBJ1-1	TGTGCCAGCAGCGTAGGCACTTACACTGAAGCTTTCTTT	CASSVGTYTEAFF
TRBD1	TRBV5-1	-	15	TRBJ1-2	TGCGCCAGCAGCCCGAGGACAGGGGGCTTTTCGGGCTACACCTTC	CASSPRTGGFSGYTF
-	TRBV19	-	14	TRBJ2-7	TGTGCCAGTAGTATCCCGGGACATTTCTACGAGCAGTACTTC	CASSIPGHFYEQYF
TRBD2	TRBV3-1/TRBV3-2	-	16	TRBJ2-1	TGTGCCAGCAGCCAGGCTAGCGGGGGAACTAACAATGAGCAGTTCTTC	CASSQASGGTNNEQFF
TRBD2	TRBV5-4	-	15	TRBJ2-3	TGTGCCAGCAGCGATAGTGGACTAGCGGGGGATACGCAGTATTTT	CASSDSGLAGDTQYF
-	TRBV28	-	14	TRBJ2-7	TGTGCCAGCAGTTCGCCCGGGACTTTCTACGAGCAGTACTTC	CASSSPGTFYEQYF
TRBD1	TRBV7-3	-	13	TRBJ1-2	TGTGCCAGCAGCTCCCCAGGGGGCAGCGGCTACACCTTC	CASSSPGGSGYTF